This passage covers 12 T cell receptor beta chains from one sample sequenced in a study of Ad26.COV2.S vaccination and SARS-CoV-2 variants. Profiling relied on immunoSEQ multiplex PCR, and the TCRdb table lists in-frame clones only, not all of them. The data show about 250,000 clones, with 87% seen just once and less than 3% held by the top ten. Treatment described: 19 received Ad26.COV2.S at low or high dose, single or two shots; 5 received placebo; per-sample allocation not given. It was on day 63 after the first vaccine or placebo injection that samples were taken. The starting material was peripheral blood, obtained in a trial of Ad26.COV2.S vaccine versus placebo. All receptors derive from a person aged 18 to 59 who received the Ad26.COV2.S COVID-19 vaccine or a placebo.

The V call is TRBV4-1, the J call TRBJ1-5, with 8 bases matching TRBD1. The CDR3 spans 15 residues. CDR1 is MGHRA and CDR2 is YSYEKL in the germline V gene. V shed 1 base and J 4 bases; nucleotides not matched to a gene: 3. This CDR3 reads CASSQVQGGNQPQHF. The DNA for the CDR3 is TGCGCCAGCAGCCAAGTACAGGGGGGTAATCAGCCCCAGCATTTT.

V and J are TRBV15 and TRBJ1-1; TRBD1 agrees at 8 bases. The J segment lost 5 bases and the V segment lost 5 bases, leaving 4 bases of the junction unmatched. The germline V gene has CDR1 LNHNV and CDR2 YYDKDF (reference sequence). The CDR3 totals 13 residues. The CDR3 protein is CATSAHRGTEAFF. The CDR3 nucleotides read TGTGCCACCAGCGCACACAGGGGGACTGAAGCTTTCTTT.

V usage is TRBV18 and J usage is TRBJ1-4; unclear D gene. V lost 1 base, J lost 8 bases, and 17 bases lay in between. Germline V lookup: CDR1 KGHSH, CDR2 LQKENI. CDR3 length: 16 amino acids. CDR3 sequence (DNA): TGTGCCAGCTCACCACACCCGGGAATGGAGAGGGAAAAACTGTTTTTT. This sequence encodes CASSPHPGMEREKLFF.

This chain joins TRBV25-1 and TRBJ2-2; D might be TRBD1 (6 bases). The V gene lost 6 bases and the J gene lost 3 bases, with 14 bases spanning the gap. The CDR3 contains 15 residues. Germline CDR1 MGHDK, CDR2 SYGVNS. The CDR3 sequence: CASRPDRSDTGELFF. CDR3 coding DNA: TGTGCCAGCAGACCCGACAGGTCGGACACCGGGGAGCTGTTTTTT.

This rearrangement joins TRBV9 to TRBJ2-1; D is possibly TRBD2 (6 bases). V lost 0 bases, J lost 11 bases, and 15 bases lay in between. The CDR3 has 14 residues. Looked up from germline, CDR1 is SGDLS and CDR2 is YYNGEE. CDR3 coding DNA: TGTGCCAGCAGCGTAGCGGGAGCCAGGGAGAAGCAGTTCTTC. Translated, it gives CASSVAGAREKQFF.

This clone was detected once. V usage is TRBV7-9 and J usage is TRBJ1-5; D is uncertain. V shed 1 base and J shed 7 bases, with 14 bases lying between them. This CDR3 has 15 amino acids. Germline V lookup: CDR1 SEHNR, CDR2 FQNEAQ (reference sequence). The CDR3 DNA is TGTGCCAGCAGCTTAGGGGGTTCTACCTCCCAGCCCCAGCATTTT. This codes for CASSLGGSTSQPQHF.

The rearrangement joins TRBV5-8 to TRBJ1-1, with 12 nucleotides matching TRBD1. The length of the CDR3 is 15 residues. The germline gives CDR1 SGHTS, CDR2 YDEGEE. The V and J ends lost 4 bases and 13 bases, in that order; junction bases with no gene match: 14. CDR3 DNA: TGTGCCAGCAGCAGAGAGACGGGACAGGGGGCTCGAGGTTTCTTT. Translation: CASSRETGQGARGFF. Using reference TRBV5-8 and TRBJ1-1 for the parts outside the CDR3, the full variable domain is EAGVTQSPTHLIKTRGQQATLRCSPISGHTSVYWYQQALGLGLQFLLWYDEGEERNRGNFPPRFSGRQFPNYSSELNVNALELEDSALYLCASSRETGQGARGFFGQGTRLTVV.

The chain employs TRBV5-1 and TRBJ2-3; D is uncertain. Germline V gene sequence: CDR1 SGHRS, CDR2 YFSETQ. Trimming stripped 0 bases from V and 12 bases from J, with 11 bases between. The length of the CDR3 is 12 residues. As DNA, the CDR3 is TGCGCCAGCAGCTTGGTGCTAGATTCACAGTATTTT. Amino acid sequence: CASSLVLDSQYF.

The CDR3 nucleotides are TGTGCCAGCAGTAACGGAAGAAGCACTGAAGCTTTCTTT. It translates to CASSNGRSTEAFF. The chain is built from TRBV2 and TRBJ1-1; D remains ambiguous. Per germline, CDR1 SNHLY and CDR2 FYNNEI. The V and J ends lost 5 bases and 4 bases respectively, with 11 bases between them. This CDR3 has 13 amino acids.

The J gene is TRBJ2-5, the V gene TRBV7-9, with D perhaps TRBD2 (6 bases). CDR3 length equals 14 residues. Deletions cut 5 bases from V and 5 bases from J, with 15 bases between. Germline CDR1 reads SEHNR; CDR2 reads FQNEAQ (reference sequence). The CDR3 region is CASSVRGIDETQYF. Here the CDR3 DNA reads TGTGCCAGCAGCGTCCGGGGGATCGACGAGACCCAGTACTTC.

This chain links TRBV6-5 with TRBJ1-4; maybe TRBD1 (6 bases). V was clipped by 2 bases and J by 0 bases, with 10 bases between them. This CDR3 spans 16 amino acids. Germline V CDR1 and CDR2: MNHEY, SVGAGI. Here the CDR3 reads CASSYPDSATNEKLFF. CDR3 DNA: TGTGCCAGCAGTTACCCGGACAGTGCAACTAATGAAAAACTGTTTTTT.

The rearrangement joins TRBV18 to TRBJ2-7; the D call may be TRBD1 or TRBD2 (5 bases each). The ends were cut back, 5 bases at V and 4 bases at J, with 12 bases in the middle. This CDR3 region has 13 residues. Germline values: CDR1 KGHSH, CDR2 LQKENI. CDR3 DNA sequence: TGTGCCAGCTCAAGAGGGGCCCAGTACGAGCAGTACTTC. Protein sequence: CASSRGAQYEQYF. The full variable domain, its missing parts supplied by reference TRBV18 and TRBJ2-7, is NAGVMQNPRHLVRRRGQEARLRCSPMKGHSHVYWYRQLPEEGLKFMVYLQKENIIDESGMPKERFSAEFPKEGPSILRIQQVVRGDSAAYFCASSRGAQYEQYFGPGTRLTVT.